Listed below are T cell receptor beta chains from one sample, sequenced in a study of blood T cell repertoires in COVID-19. TCRdb keeps only in-frame clones here, not all; method: immunoSEQ multiplex PCR. Among fewer than 450,000 clones listed, more than 70% were seen once. Sequenced: peripheral blood. Receptor source: a woman in her 50s with COVID-19, enrolled during active disease. The CDR3 runs from the conserved cysteine through the conserved F or W. Each record gives: CDR3 protein, CDR3 DNA, V gene, D gene, J gene, clone size. A D gene is named only where the DNA matches it firmly. The size of a clone is reported for some rows only, either as once, few or many, or as a class for expanded clones.

cdr3_aa: CASRDRRNTGELFF
cdr3_nt: TGTGCCAGCCGCGACAGGAGGAACACCGGGGAGCTGTTTTTT
v_call: TRBV27
d_call: -
j_call: TRBJ2-2
clone_size: few

cdr3_aa: CSVPRGLQQRETQYF
cdr3_nt: TGCAGCGTCCCGAGAGGATTACAGCAGCGGGAGACCCAGTACTTC
v_call: TRBV29-1
d_call: -
j_call: TRBJ2-5
clone_size: -

cdr3_aa: CASSQARDEKLFF
cdr3_nt: TGTGCCAGCAGCCAAGCCAGGGATGAAAAACTGTTTTTT
v_call: TRBV3-1/TRBV3-2
d_call: -
j_call: TRBJ1-4
clone_size: -

cdr3_aa: CASSLEANTEAFF
cdr3_nt: TGTGCCAGCAGCTTGGAGGCGAACACTGAAGCTTTCTTT
v_call: TRBV11-2
d_call: -
j_call: TRBJ1-1
clone_size: -

cdr3_aa: CASSRQGFTDTQYF
cdr3_nt: TGTGCCAGTAGCCGACAGGGCTTCACAGATACGCAGTATTTT
v_call: TRBV19
d_call: TRBD1
j_call: TRBJ2-3
clone_size: -

cdr3_aa: CASARAGGTEAFF
cdr3_nt: TGTGCCAGCGCCCGTGCAGGGGGCACTGAAGCTTTCTTT
v_call: TRBV9
d_call: TRBD1
j_call: TRBJ1-1
clone_size: -

cdr3_aa: CASRGQGSGYSEKLFF
cdr3_nt: TGTGCCAGCAGGGGACAGGGAAGTGGATACAGCGAAAAACTGTTTTTT
v_call: TRBV7-9
d_call: TRBD1
j_call: TRBJ1-4
clone_size: -

cdr3_aa: CASSGGTTATQYF
cdr3_nt: TGTGCCAGCAGTGGGGGGACCACAGCTACGCAGTATTTT
v_call: TRBV27
d_call: -
j_call: TRBJ2-3
clone_size: once

cdr3_aa: CASSQGPTAGPVNYEQYF
cdr3_nt: TGTGCCAGCAGCCAAGGGCCGACGGCAGGGCCCGTAAACTACGAGCAGTACTTC
v_call: TRBV7-9
d_call: -
j_call: TRBJ2-7
clone_size: -

cdr3_aa: CASLGQDNEQFF
cdr3_nt: TGTGCCAGCTTGGGACAGGACAATGAGCAGTTCTTC
v_call: TRBV11-2
d_call: TRBD1
j_call: TRBJ2-1
clone_size: -

cdr3_aa: CSVRGGQGAHEQYF
cdr3_nt: TGCAGCGTCCGGGGGGGACAGGGGGCCCACGAGCAGTACTTC
v_call: TRBV29-1
d_call: TRBD1
j_call: TRBJ2-7
clone_size: -

cdr3_aa: CASSFDPGGAYTEAFF
cdr3_nt: TGTGCCAGCAGTTTTGACCCAGGGGGCGCGTACACTGAAGCTTTCTTT
v_call: TRBV27
d_call: TRBD1
j_call: TRBJ1-1
clone_size: -

cdr3_aa: CASSPGGPGDTQYF
cdr3_nt: TGTGCCAGCAGCCCGGGGGGGCCGGGAGATACGCAGTATTTT
v_call: TRBV13
d_call: TRBD2
j_call: TRBJ2-3
clone_size: -

cdr3_aa: CASSQVTGRNTEAFF
cdr3_nt: TGCGCCAGCAGCCAAGTGACAGGACGGAACACTGAAGCTTTCTTT
v_call: TRBV4-1
d_call: -
j_call: TRBJ1-1
clone_size: -

cdr3_aa: CASSYSTAGRYNEQFF
cdr3_nt: TGTGCCAGCAGTTACTCGACGGCAGGGAGGTACAATGAGCAGTTCTTC
v_call: TRBV6-5
d_call: -
j_call: TRBJ2-1
clone_size: once

cdr3_aa: CASSPTDMGHEQFF
cdr3_nt: TGTGCCAGCTCACCCACGGACATGGGGCATGAGCAGTTCTTC
v_call: TRBV18
d_call: -
j_call: TRBJ2-1
clone_size: -

cdr3_aa: CANAPGQGANEQFF
cdr3_nt: TGCGCCAACGCTCCGGGACAGGGGGCGAATGAGCAGTTCTTC
v_call: TRBV10-2
d_call: TRBD1
j_call: TRBJ2-1
clone_size: -

cdr3_aa: CASSEQGAGNTIYF
cdr3_nt: TGCGCCAGCTCCGAACAGGGAGCTGGAAACACCATATATTTT
v_call: TRBV10-2
d_call: -
j_call: TRBJ1-3
clone_size: once

cdr3_aa: CASSLESWGRLNTEAFF
cdr3_nt: TGTGCCAGCAGCTTAGAAAGTTGGGGGCGTTTGAACACTGAAGCTTTCTTT
v_call: TRBV7-9
d_call: -
j_call: TRBJ1-1
clone_size: -

cdr3_aa: CASSLLLTGSDYGYTF
cdr3_nt: TGTGCCAGCAGTTTACTCCTGACAGGGAGCGACTATGGCTACACCTTC
v_call: TRBV28
d_call: TRBD1
j_call: TRBJ1-2
clone_size: -

cdr3_aa: CASSGGRVEGFSGNTIYF
cdr3_nt: TGTGCCAGCAGTGGGGGCAGGGTCGAAGGCTTCTCTGGAAACACCATATATTTT
v_call: TRBV2
d_call: -
j_call: TRBJ1-3
clone_size: few

cdr3_aa: CASRRGGDTQYF
cdr3_nt: TGTGCCAGCAGGCGGGGGGGTGATACGCAGTATTTT
v_call: TRBV2
d_call: TRBD2
j_call: TRBJ2-3
clone_size: -

cdr3_aa: CASSPSGSPLHF
cdr3_nt: TGTGCCAGCAGTCCCTCGGGATCACCCCTCCACTTT
v_call: TRBV6-5
d_call: -
j_call: TRBJ1-6
clone_size: -

cdr3_aa: CASSLAPGQGNTIYF
cdr3_nt: TGTGCCAGCAGCTTAGCTCCGGGACAGGGAAACACCATATATTTT
v_call: TRBV7-9
d_call: TRBD1
j_call: TRBJ1-3
clone_size: -

cdr3_aa: CASSPLAKNIQYF
cdr3_nt: TGTGCCAGTAGTCCCTTAGCCAAAAACATTCAGTACTTC
v_call: TRBV19
d_call: -
j_call: TRBJ2-4
clone_size: many

cdr3_aa: CASSQRINEQFF
cdr3_nt: TGTGCCAGCAGCCAGAGAATCAATGAGCAGTTCTTC
v_call: TRBV3-1/TRBV3-2
d_call: -
j_call: TRBJ2-1
clone_size: -

cdr3_aa: CASSFGDRDTEAFF
cdr3_nt: TGTGCCAGCAGCTTTGGGGACAGGGACACTGAAGCTTTCTTT
v_call: TRBV11-1
d_call: TRBD1
j_call: TRBJ1-1
clone_size: -

cdr3_aa: CASSLDGSAEAFF
cdr3_nt: TGTGCCAGCAGCTTAGACGGAAGCGCTGAAGCTTTCTTT
v_call: TRBV11-2
d_call: -
j_call: TRBJ1-1
clone_size: -

cdr3_aa: CASSLTGDGNQPQHF
cdr3_nt: TGTGCCAGCAGCCTTACAGGGGACGGCAATCAGCCCCAGCATTTT
v_call: TRBV7-9
d_call: TRBD1
j_call: TRBJ1-5
clone_size: once

cdr3_aa: CALGANSGNTIYF
cdr3_nt: TGTGCCTTAGGGGCGAACTCTGGAAACACCATATATTTT
v_call: TRBV7-9
d_call: -
j_call: TRBJ1-3
clone_size: few

cdr3_aa: CASSVTDPSNTGELFF
cdr3_nt: TGTGCCAGCAGCGTCACTGATCCTTCGAACACCGGGGAGCTGTTTTTT
v_call: TRBV7-8
d_call: -
j_call: TRBJ2-2
clone_size: -

cdr3_aa: CASSIVANTEAFF
cdr3_nt: TGTGCCAGTAGTATTGTAGCGAACACTGAAGCTTTCTTT
v_call: TRBV19
d_call: -
j_call: TRBJ1-1
clone_size: -

cdr3_aa: CASEGTGRASPLHF
cdr3_nt: TGTGCCAGTGAAGGGACAGGGAGGGCTTCACCCCTCCACTTT
v_call: TRBV19
d_call: TRBD1
j_call: TRBJ1-6
clone_size: -

cdr3_aa: CASSPDRGADEQYF
cdr3_nt: TGTGCCAGCAGCCCGGACAGGGGAGCGGATGAGCAGTACTTC
v_call: TRBV9
d_call: TRBD1
j_call: TRBJ2-7
clone_size: -

cdr3_aa: CASRRPGTGDEKLFF
cdr3_nt: TGTGCCAGCAGGCGCCCCGGGACAGGGGACGAAAAACTGTTTTTT
v_call: TRBV11-2
d_call: TRBD1
j_call: TRBJ1-4
clone_size: -

cdr3_aa: CASSQPGGASNSPLHF
cdr3_nt: TGTGCCAGCAGCCAGCCCGGGGGGGCTTCTAATTCACCCCTCCACTTT
v_call: TRBV3-1/TRBV3-2
d_call: -
j_call: TRBJ1-6
clone_size: few

cdr3_aa: CASARTGGYSPLHF
cdr3_nt: TGTGCCAGCGCCAGGACAGGGGGATATTCACCCCTCCACTTT
v_call: TRBV25-1
d_call: TRBD1
j_call: TRBJ1-6
clone_size: -

cdr3_aa: CASSARTGDGYTF
cdr3_nt: TGTGCCAGCAGCGCTCGGACAGGGGACGGCTACACCTTC
v_call: TRBV9
d_call: TRBD1
j_call: TRBJ1-2
clone_size: -

cdr3_aa: CASSYPPDRDYGYTF
cdr3_nt: TGTGCCAGCAGTTACCCACCTGACAGGGACTATGGCTACACCTTC
v_call: TRBV6-6
d_call: TRBD1
j_call: TRBJ1-2
clone_size: -

cdr3_aa: CASSLRTGYSNQPQHF
cdr3_nt: TGTGCCAGTAGTCTGAGGACAGGGTATAGCAATCAGCCCCAGCATTTT
v_call: TRBV19
d_call: TRBD1
j_call: TRBJ1-5
clone_size: -

cdr3_aa: CASSQVGGVGDEQFF
cdr3_nt: TGTGCCAGCAGCCAAGTTGGGGGCGTAGGGGATGAGCAGTTCTTC
v_call: TRBV3-1/TRBV3-2
d_call: -
j_call: TRBJ2-1
clone_size: -

cdr3_aa: CASSFPANYGYTF
cdr3_nt: TGTGCCAGCAGTTTTCCAGCTAACTATGGCTACACCTTC
v_call: TRBV28
d_call: -
j_call: TRBJ1-2
clone_size: -

cdr3_aa: CASREGVQPQHF
cdr3_nt: TGTGCCAGCAGGGAGGGTGTTCAGCCCCAGCATTTT
v_call: TRBV2
d_call: -
j_call: TRBJ1-5
clone_size: -

cdr3_aa: CASSQEGGARRIRDYGYTF
cdr3_nt: TGCGCCAGCAGCCAAGAAGGTGGGGCTCGGCGTATCCGCGACTATGGCTACACCTTC
v_call: TRBV4-1
d_call: -
j_call: TRBJ1-2
clone_size: -

cdr3_aa: CASRSGGTDTQYF
cdr3_nt: TGTGCCAGCAGGTCCGGTGGCACAGATACGCAGTATTTT
v_call: TRBV6-5
d_call: -
j_call: TRBJ2-3
clone_size: -

cdr3_aa: CASSYTRSSGGESYEQYF
cdr3_nt: TGTGCCAGCAGCTATACCCGGTCTAGCGGGGGGGAATCCTACGAGCAGTACTTC
v_call: TRBV28
d_call: TRBD2
j_call: TRBJ2-7
clone_size: -

cdr3_aa: CASSSTPLDRAGAFF
cdr3_nt: TGTGCCAGCAGCTCTACCCCTCTTGACAGGGCGGGAGCTTTCTTT
v_call: TRBV5-4
d_call: TRBD1
j_call: TRBJ1-1
clone_size: -

cdr3_aa: CASRRDREAYEQYF
cdr3_nt: TGCGCCAGCAGGAGGGACAGGGAGGCCTACGAGCAGTACTTC
v_call: TRBV5-1
d_call: TRBD1
j_call: TRBJ2-7
clone_size: -

cdr3_aa: CASSQGQIAFF
cdr3_nt: TGTGCCAGCAGCCAAGGCCAGATAGCTTTCTTT
v_call: TRBV3-1/TRBV3-2
d_call: -
j_call: TRBJ1-1
clone_size: -

cdr3_aa: CAWSRTAGNTIYF
cdr3_nt: TGTGCCTGGAGTCGGACAGCTGGAAACACCATATATTTT
v_call: TRBV30
d_call: -
j_call: TRBJ1-3
clone_size: -